This passage covers 26 T cell receptor beta chains from one sample sequenced in a study of blood T cell repertoires in COVID-19. Using immunoSEQ multiplex PCR, the repertoire was profiled, and TCRdb retains in-frame clones only, with some absent. The repertoire includes 150,000 or so clones, about 88% of them detected once, and over 2% sits in the top ten. Sequenced input: peripheral blood. These receptors came from a human donor in a cohort sampled during active COVID-19.

The CDR3 region is CASSDIGQGYSPLHF. In DNA form, the CDR3 reads TGTGCCAGCAGCGACATAGGACAGGGCTATTCACCCCTCCACTTT. The chain recombines TRBV7-2 with TRBJ1-6; 8 positions match TRBD1. Germline lookup yields CDR1 SGHTA and CDR2 FQGNSA. This CDR3 has 15 amino acids. V was pared by 5 bases and J by 8 bases, with 8 bases of the junction left unmatched.

The chain is built from TRBV7-9 and TRBJ1-3; D is perhaps TRBD1 (6 bases). This CDR3 is 15 amino acids long. V lost 5 bases to trimming and J lost 0 bases, with 11 bases between them. Germline V CDR1 and CDR2: SEHNR, FQNEAQ (reference sequence). CDR3 sequence reads: CASSGQRSSGNTIYF. In nucleotides, the CDR3 is TGTGCCAGCAGCGGACAGAGGAGCTCTGGAAACACCATATATTTT.

The chain's CDR3 is CASSIAGAEDSPLHF. DNA of the CDR3: TGTGCCAGTAGTATAGCAGGGGCAGAGGATTCACCCCTCCACTTT. The chain employs TRBV19 and TRBJ1-6, with TRBD1 as a possible D gene (6 bases). Deletions cut 1 base from V and 8 bases from J, with 12 bases between. The CDR3 has 15 amino acids. In germline, CDR1 is LNHDA, CDR2 SQIVND (reference sequence).

The chain recombines TRBV19 with TRBJ2-1, with 8 bases identical to TRBD2. The germline CDR1 and CDR2 sequences are LNHDA and SQIVND (reference sequence). CDR3 length: 14 residues. V lost 3 bases, J lost 5 bases, and 3 bases stayed unmatched. The CDR3, as DNA: TGTGCCAGTAGTATTAGCGGGGTCAACAATGAGCAGTTCTTC. Its protein is CASSISGVNNEQFF.

The gene calls are TRBV27 and TRBJ2-7; TRBD1 might be the D (5 bases). V lost 3 bases to trimming and J lost 4 bases, with 13 bases between them. The CDR3 runs to 14 residues. CDR1 and CDR2 from the germline V gene are MNHEY and SMNVEV (reference sequence). CDR3 bases: TGTGCCAGCAGTTTGAATAGGGCAGGGTACGAGCAGTACTTC. This translates into CASSLNRAGYEQYF.

The chain combines TRBV5-1 with TRBJ1-6, with D uncertain. The CDR3 spans 16 residues. Germline values: CDR1 SGHRS, CDR2 YFSETQ. Trimming stripped 4 bases from V and 9 bases from J, with 20 bases between. The CDR3 protein is CASSRLDVPGSSPLHF. The CDR3 DNA sequence: TGCGCCAGCAGCAGATTGGATGTCCCCGGGAGTTCACCCCTCCACTTT.

CDR3 bases: TGTGCCAGCAGTGATCCCGGGACAGGTTCCTACGAGCAGTACTTC. Amino acid sequence: CASSDPGTGSYEQYF. The V gene is TRBV6-6, the J gene TRBJ2-7, with TRBD1 identical over 8 bases. J was trimmed by 1 base and V by 5 bases; bases with no gene match: 7. The CDR3 length is 15 residues. Germline loops: CDR1 MNHNY, CDR2 SVGAGI (reference sequence).

This clone was detected only a few times. The chain couples TRBV5-1 to TRBJ2-1; 8 nucleotides match TRBD2. The trim removed 2 bases at V and 4 bases at J, leaving 11 bases unmatched. Germline CDR1 and CDR2: SGHRS and YFSETQ. The CDR3 length is 17 residues. CDR3 DNA: TGCGCCAGCAGCTTTTTACCGGGTAGCGGGATTTACAATGAGCAGTTCTTC. The encoded protein is CASSFLPGSGIYNEQFF.

The chain joins TRBV6-5 to TRBJ2-5; 7 bases match TRBD2. Losses at the gene ends were 5 bases for V and 5 bases for J; bases not matched to a gene: 8. Per the germline V gene, CDR1 is MNHEY and CDR2 is SVGAGI. The CDR3 consists of 14 residues. CDR3 DNA: TGTGCCAGCAGTCAGCGGCGGGGGAGGGAGACCCAGTACTTC. The encoded protein is CASSQRRGRETQYF.

V is TRBV20-1 and J is TRBJ1-2; the D gene is possibly TRBD1 (6 bases). The CDR3 covers 11 residues. Germline CDR1 is DFQATT and CDR2 is SNEGSKA (reference sequence). V was trimmed by 6 bases and J by 4 bases, leaving 9 bases between them. The CDR3 coding sequence is TGCAGTGCGCCCAGGGGCTATGGCTACACCTTC. Its translation is CSAPRGYGYTF.

In this sample, this clone turned up many times. The chain couples TRBV19 to TRBJ1-2; 7 positions match TRBD1. From germline, CDR1 is LNHDA and CDR2 SQIVND (reference sequence). The CDR3 spans 14 residues. The V gene end was trimmed by 10 bases and the J gene end by 6 bases; junction bases not matched to a gene: 14. The CDR3 coding sequence is TGTGCCAACCCGCGACAGGGCGACCTCCATGGCTACACCTTC. Residues: CANPRQGDLHGYTF.

This clone appeared a few times. V is TRBV15 and J is TRBJ1-6, with D perhaps matching TRBD1 (5 bases). The CDR3 runs to 14 residues. From germline, CDR1 is LNHNV and CDR2 YYDKDF (reference sequence). V lost 3 bases, J lost 5 bases, and 8 bases lay in between. The CDR3 protein is CATSRDTNNSPLHF. The CDR3 nucleotides are TGTGCCACCAGCAGGGACACAAATAATTCACCCCTCCACTTT. The whole variable domain, filled in from reference TRBV15 and TRBJ1-6, reads DAMVIQNPRYQVTQFGKPVTLSCSQTLNHNVMYWYQQKSSQAPKLLFHYYDKDFNNEADTPDNFQSRRPNTSFCFLDIRSPGLGDTAMYLCATSRDTNNSPLHFGNGTRLTVT.

This chain links TRBV6-5 with TRBJ2-7; no reliable D call. Germline CDR1 MNHEY, CDR2 SVGAGI. Trimming removed 0 bases from V and 6 bases from J, with 12 bases in between. This CDR3 contains 14 residues. CDR3: CASSYSRPGREQYF. Written as DNA, the CDR3 is TGTGCCAGCAGTTACTCTCGGCCTGGGCGCGAGCAGTACTTC.

The genes are TRBV5-1 and TRBJ2-1; TRBD2 matches 13 bases. The CDR3 is 14 residues long. Germline V CDR1 and CDR2: SGHRS, YFSETQ. The V segment lost 4 bases and the J segment 8 bases; nucleotides outside the gene matches: 3. The CDR3 coding sequence is TGCGCCAGCAGCGGACTAGCGGGAGCCCATGAGCAGTTCTTC. Protein sequence: CASSGLAGAHEQFF.

This chain connects TRBV4-1 to TRBJ2-5; unclear D gene. Germline lookup yields CDR1 MGHRA and CDR2 YSYEKL. V was pared by 4 bases and J by 3 bases, with 9 bases between. This CDR3 comprises 13 residues. The CDR3 nucleotides are TGCGCCAGCAGCCGGGCTAATAAAGAGACCCAGTACTTC. This gives the protein CASSRANKETQYF.

CDR3 protein: CAWRTGGMNTEAFF. The DNA for the CDR3 is TGTGCCTGGAGAACAGGGGGAATGAACACTGAAGCTTTCTTT. This chain links TRBV30 with TRBJ1-1, with 8 nucleotides matching TRBD1. This CDR3 has 14 residues. Germline V gene lookup returns CDR1 GTSNPN and CDR2 SVGIG (reference sequence). V shed 3 bases and J 0 bases; nucleotides not matched to a gene: 3.

The table lists this clone with a few counts. Within the sample, other DNA sequences also encode this same CDR3. The CDR3 bases are TGTGCCAGCAGCTTGGACAGGGACTACGAGCAGTACTTC. Residues: CASSLDRDYEQYF. The genes are TRBV11-2 and TRBJ2-7; 8 bases map to TRBD1. Germline V gives CDR1 SGHAT, CDR2 FQNNGV. The length of the CDR3 is 13 residues. V lost 3 bases and J lost 3; bases outside the gene matches: 1.

This clone was found once. CDR3 amino acids: CASSYYSGTGTLGQYF. The CDR3, as DNA: TGTGCCAGCAGCTACTATTCCGGGACAGGAACTCTCGGGCAGTACTTC. The chain links TRBV7-2 to TRBJ2-7; 8 bases are a match to TRBD1. The CDR3 spans 16 residues. J lost 9 bases, V lost 4 bases, and 17 bases had no gene match. In germline, CDR1 is SGHTA, CDR2 FQGNSA.

This rearrangement joins TRBV28 to TRBJ2-1, with 7 bases matching TRBD2. CDR1 is MDHEN and CDR2 is SYDVKM in the germline V gene. CDR3 length: 13 amino acids. Trimming removed 2 bases from V and 9 bases from J; junction bases left unmatched: 4. The CDR3 DNA is TGTGCCAGCAGTTTACTGGGGGGGAGTGAGCAGTTCTTC. Protein sequence: CASSLLGGSEQFF.

The V gene is TRBV7-2, the J gene TRBJ2-3; D may be TRBD2 (6 bases). CDR1 and CDR2 from the germline V gene are SGHTA and FQGNSA. The CDR3 contains 18 residues. V lost 0 bases and J 0 bases, leaving 16 bases between the germline ends. CDR3 sequence reads: CASSLAGWAGTSTDTQYF. CDR3 coding DNA: TGTGCCAGCAGCTTAGCGGGATGGGCGGGGACTAGCACAGATACGCAGTATTTT.

This clone was seen a few times. This chain uses TRBV29-1 with TRBJ2-3, with D hard to call. The CDR3 is 13 residues long. V was trimmed by 4 bases and J by 0 bases, leaving 8 bases between them. CDR1 and CDR2 (germline): SQVTM, ANQGSEA. The CDR3 coding sequence is TGCAGCGTTGGAGTAAGTAGCACAGATACGCAGTATTTT. It encodes CSVGVSSTDTQYF.

The chain has TRBV5-1 and TRBJ2-7, with D hard to call. The germline V gene has CDR1 SGHRS and CDR2 YFSETQ. The V and J ends lost 0 bases and 9 bases respectively, with 13 bases between them. CDR3 length: 13 amino acids. CDR3 region: CASSLGTPTGQYF. In nucleotides, the CDR3 is TGCGCCAGCAGCTTGGGCACCCCTACGGGGCAGTACTTC.

The rearrangement links TRBV2 to TRBJ1-6; TRBD1 matches 8 bases. The CDR3 is made up of 14 amino acids. V gave up 6 bases and J gave up 7 bases; unmatched junction bases: 5. Germline CDR1 reads SNHLY; CDR2 reads FYNNEI. The CDR3 nucleotides read TGTGCCAGCAGCCTCGGACAGGGCAATTCACCCCTCCACTTT. This encodes CASSLGQGNSPLHF.

The chain carries TRBV23-1 and TRBJ1-2; D gene ambiguous. TRBV23-1 is an ORF, and what it does is uncertain. The length of the CDR3 is 12 residues. Between the trimmed V and J ends, which lost 2 bases and 7 bases, there was a span of 8 bases. In DNA form, the CDR3 reads TGCGCCAGCAGTCAAAAACGAGGTGGCTACACCTTC. Its translation: CASSQKRGGYTF.

The chain has TRBV27 and TRBJ2-5, with D perhaps TRBD1 (6 bases). Germline V lookup: CDR1 MNHEY, CDR2 SMNVEV (reference sequence). Trimming stripped 1 base from V and 3 bases from J, with 18 bases between. This CDR3 spans 17 amino acids. This chain's CDR3 is CASSLYPGETRKETQYF. The CDR3, as DNA: TGTGCCAGCAGTTTATACCCAGGGGAAACTCGAAAAGAGACCCAGTACTTC.

The chain joins TRBV7-2 to TRBJ2-1, with a tentative D call TRBD1 (5 bases). V shed 4 bases and J shed 7 bases, with 8 bases lying between them. This CDR3 has 12 residues. Germline V CDR1 and CDR2: SGHTA, FQGNSA. The CDR3 region has the DNA TGTGCCAGCAGCTCGTACAGGAATGAGCAGTTCTTC. Protein sequence: CASSSYRNEQFF.